These 30 T cell receptor beta chains were all obtained from the same sample, sequenced in a study of T-cell reconstitution after alpha-beta-depleted transplantation in children listed by TCRdb under 2016. The treatment or condition tag for this specimen amounts to: allogeneic hematopoietic cell transplantation with graft depleted of TCRalphabeta T cells and CD19 B cells. The library was prepared using PCR. Sequencing used an Illumina HiSeq 2500. Molecular barcoding was employed in the preparation of TCR libraries, with unique molecular identifiers being used to normalize TCRbeta repertoire quantification. Using fastp trimming at Q25 and MiXCR clonotype assembly, TCRdb reanalyzed the public sequencing data and kept in-frame beta chains. Rows are combined by CDR3 protein, so each entry shows the most common genes and DNA. Within this sample are about 830,000 distinct CDR3 sequences, with approximately 15% of them counted one time only. 5% of the sample is in the top ten clones.

This material consisted of PBMCs, mostly from graft donor cells, taken 360 days after TCRalphabeta/CD19-depleted stem cell transplant. The receptor source for this set is a male patient younger than 18 who had a stem cell transplant for acute lymphoblastic leukemia, so the T cells may come from the graft donor.

For the CDR3, the DNA is TGCGCCACTAGCAGACGGGGACAGGAGACCCAGTACTTC. This encodes CATSRRGQETQYF. J is TRBJ2-5 and V is TRBV10-1, with 7 bases aligning to TRBD1. Germline CDR1 WNHNN, CDR2 SYGVQD (reference sequence). The junction had 10 bases not matched to a gene; V was cut back by 10 bases and J by 5 bases. CDR3 length: 13 residues.

This chain joins TRBV27 and TRBJ2-1; tentatively, D is TRBD2 (7 bases). Germline V gene lookup returns CDR1 MNHEY and CDR2 SMNVEV (reference sequence). CDR3 length: 13 residues. V lost 3 bases and J 9 bases, leaving 12 bases between the germline ends. The CDR3 region has the DNA TGTGCCAGCAGTTTCGGCGGGGGCGGTGAGCAGTTCTTC. Encoded protein: CASSFGGGGEQFF.

A few counts support this clonotype. This chain uses TRBV20-1 with TRBJ2-1; 12 bases fit TRBD2. The germline V gene encodes CDR1 DFQATT and CDR2 SNEGSKA (reference sequence). The J segment lost 4 bases and the V segment lost 3 bases, leaving 4 bases of the junction unmatched. This CDR3 is built from 15 residues. CDR3 residues: CSARHLAGGYNEQFF. The CDR3 DNA sequence: TGCAGTGCTAGGCATCTAGCGGGAGGGTACAATGAGCAGTTCTTC.

This clonotype was seen only a few times. The CDR3 bases are TGCAGCGTTGAAAGCCGGGGACTGTTCAATGAGCAGTTCTTC. Its translation: CSVESRGLFNEQFF. The chain has TRBV29-1 and TRBJ2-1, with D possibly being TRBD2 (6 bases). Trimming pared 2 bases from V and 6 bases from J, leaving 14 bases between. CDR1 SQVTM and CDR2 ANQGSEA come from the germline V gene. CDR3 length equals 14 residues.

This chain links TRBV10-3 with TRBJ1-6, with TRBD1 as a possible D gene (6 bases). Between the trimmed V and J ends, which lost 9 bases and 0 bases, there was a span of 12 bases. The germline V gene has CDR1 ENHRY and CDR2 SYGVKD. This CDR3 contains 15 residues. The CDR3 region is CAIRTASSYNSPLHF. CDR3 nucleotides: TGTGCCATACGGACAGCTAGCTCCTATAATTCACCCCTCCACTTT.

V usage is TRBV20-1 and J usage is TRBJ2-1, with 10 bases that match TRBD2. V was clipped by 5 bases and J by 0 bases; unmatched bases: 10. Germline CDR1 and CDR2: DFQATT and SNEGSKA (reference sequence). This CDR3 has 17 residues. In nucleotides, the CDR3 is TGCAGTGCTCGAGGGGGAAAGCGGGAGGGCTCCTACAATGAGCAGTTCTTC. Residues: CSARGGKREGSYNEQFF.

This clonotype was observed a handful of times. The chain employs TRBV10-2 and TRBJ2-7; D unresolved. With 0 bases removed from V and 5 bases from J, the gap between germline ends came to 11 bases. Germline lookup yields CDR1 WSHSY and CDR2 SAAADI. The CDR3 has 14 amino acids. The CDR3 loop is CASSESSRPDEQYF. Written as DNA, the CDR3 is TGCGCCAGCAGTGAGTCGTCCCGTCCCGACGAGCAGTACTTC.

This clonotype has a count of ten or more. The chain has TRBV6-1 and TRBJ2-7, with 7 bases aligning to TRBD1. The CDR3 has 13 residues. The germline CDR1 and CDR2 sequences are MNHNS and SASEGT. With V trimmed by 7 bases and J by 7 bases, 10 bases remained unmatched. CDR3 loop: CASTEPMTGEQYF. The CDR3 nucleotides are TGTGCCAGCACCGAGCCCATGACAGGGGAGCAGTACTTC.

The chain recombines TRBV12-3 or TRBV12-4 with TRBJ2-7; 7 nucleotides match TRBD1. The CDR3 totals 14 residues. With V trimmed by 3 bases and J by 3 bases, 5 bases remained unmatched. The CDR3 region is CASSFGDRHYEQYF. In DNA form, the CDR3 reads TGTGCCAGCAGTTTCGGGGACAGACACTACGAGCAGTACTTC.

This clonotype was seen more than once but under ten times. The chain links TRBV7-6 to TRBJ2-5; 8 bases are shared with TRBD1. J lost 4 bases, V lost 5 bases, and 9 bases had no gene match. CDR1 SGHVS and CDR2 FNYEAQ come from the germline V gene. The CDR3 sequence is 15 residues long. The CDR3 DNA reads as TGTGCCAGCAGCCAACGAACGACAGGGGTAGAGACCCAGTACTTC. Translating gives CASSQRTTGVETQYF.

The chain joins TRBV7-3 to TRBJ2-3, with TRBD2 matching 14 bases. Per the germline V gene, CDR1 is SGHTA and CDR2 is FQGTGA. V shed 2 bases, J shed 1 base, and the junction held 8 bases outside the gene matches. The CDR3 totals 19 residues. The CDR3 sequence is CASSLVGLAGVSRTDTQYF. The CDR3 DNA reads as TGTGCCAGCAGCTTAGTGGGACTAGCGGGAGTGTCCCGCACAGATACGCAGTATTTT.

The rearrangement links TRBV5-6 to TRBJ2-3; unclear D gene. V was cut by 0 bases and J by 8 bases, with 10 bases left in between. Germline V gene lookup returns CDR1 SGHDT and CDR2 YYEEEE. The CDR3 runs to 13 residues. CDR3 region: CASSLEGSGTQYF. CDR3 in DNA: TGTGCCAGCAGCTTGGAAGGTTCCGGTACGCAGTATTTT.

This clonotype has a handful of counts. This chain links TRBV12-3 or TRBV12-4 with TRBJ2-3, with 13 bases lining up with TRBD2. Trimming took 8 bases from V and 3 from J; bases not matched to a gene: 5. The CDR3 covers 15 residues. The CDR3 loop is CASGTSGEGTDTQYF. The CDR3 DNA reads TGTGCCAGCGGGACTAGCGGGGAGGGTACAGATACGCAGTATTTT.

This clonotype was seen many times. The chain carries TRBV29-1 and TRBJ1-2; D unresolved. Germline CDR1 reads SQVTM; CDR2 reads ANQGSEA. There are 11 residues in the CDR3. Trimming left V 7 bases short and J 5 bases short, with 11 bases between. CDR3 bases: TGCAGCGGGGCCTTTGGGTATGGCTACACCTTC. Translated: CSGAFGYGYTF.

This clonotype was counted a single time. This chain connects TRBV6-5 to TRBJ2-7; D possibly uses TRBD1 or TRBD2 (6 bases each). Germline CDR1 MNHEY, CDR2 SVGAGI. CDR3 length: 16 residues. Trimming pared 0 bases from V and 3 bases from J, leaving 15 bases between. CDR3 in amino acids: CASSYSEGELDYEQYF. The DNA for the CDR3 is TGTGCCAGCAGTTACTCGGAGGGGGAGCTAGACTACGAGCAGTACTTC.

In its sample, this clonotype was seen many times. The J gene is TRBJ2-3, the V gene TRBV20-1; 10 bases line up with TRBD2. Trimming removed 3 bases from V and 3 bases from J; junction bases left unmatched: 3. From germline, CDR1 is DFQATT and CDR2 SNEGSKA (reference sequence). The CDR3 has 14 residues. This chain's CDR3 is CSARPGLATDTQYF. The DNA for the CDR3 is TGCAGTGCTAGGCCGGGACTAGCGACAGATACGCAGTATTTT.

The chain links TRBV7-6 to TRBJ1-1; D is unresolved. Germline V CDR1 and CDR2: SGHVS, FNYEAQ. The CDR3 has 13 amino acids. Between the trimmed V and J ends, which lost 6 bases and 1 base, there was a span of 9 bases. CDR3 sequence reads: CASSSLRNTEAFF. In DNA, the CDR3 is TGTGCCAGCAGTTCCCTGAGGAACACTGAAGCTTTCTTT.

A few counts support this clonotype. The V and J genes are TRBV7-9 and TRBJ2-7; TRBD2 might be the D (6 bases). The CDR3 covers 15 residues. CDR1 is SEHNR and CDR2 is FQNEAQ in the germline V gene (reference sequence). Trimming took off 1 base at V and 3 bases at J, with 13 bases between the two ends. The CDR3 region has the DNA TGTGCCAGCAGCTTAGAGGTGGGAGGTATCTACGAGCAGTACTTC. Translated: CASSLEVGGIYEQYF.

The chain carries TRBV7-3 and TRBJ2-1; TRBD1 or TRBD2 may be the D gene (5 bases each). With 3 bases removed from V and 3 bases from J, the gap between germline ends came to 12 bases. Germline lookup yields CDR1 SGHTA and CDR2 FQGTGA. This CDR3 has 15 amino acids. The CDR3 here is CASSLGRANYNEQFF. CDR3 nucleotide sequence: TGTGCCAGCAGCTTGGGGCGGGCTAACTACAATGAGCAGTTCTTC.

This clonotype was detected only a few times. This chain links TRBV7-2 with TRBJ2-7; 7 positions agree with TRBD1. This CDR3 has 14 residues. Germline CDR1 is SGHTA and CDR2 is FQGNSA. The V segment lost 2 bases and the J segment 4 bases; nucleotides outside the gene matches: 5. The DNA of the CDR3 is TGTGCCAGCAGCTTATGGCAGACAGGGTACGAGCAGTACTTC. It yields the protein CASSLWQTGYEQYF.

Only a few counts were recorded for this clonotype. This chain uses TRBV12-3 or TRBV12-4 with TRBJ1-1, with TRBD1 matching 9 bases. The trim removed 1 base at V and 3 bases at J, leaving 0 bases unmatched. This CDR3 spans 14 amino acids. The DNA of the CDR3 is TGTGCCAGCAGTTTAGACAGGGGGCACACTGAAGCTTTCTTT. This gives the protein CASSLDRGHTEAFF.

This clonotype showed up just a few times. The chain couples TRBV5-1 to TRBJ1-4, with TRBD1 matching over 8 bases. Germline loops: CDR1 SGHRS, CDR2 YFSETQ. Trimming took 4 bases from V and 7 from J; bases not matched to a gene: 12. The CDR3 contains 16 residues. The DNA for the CDR3 is TGCGCCAGCAGCCCAACACGGACAGGGACGGGTGAAAAACTGTTTTTT. Encoded protein: CASSPTRTGTGEKLFF.

A few counts support this clonotype. The chain employs TRBV10-3 and TRBJ1-1; D remains ambiguous. The CDR3 spans 15 residues. Germline V CDR1 and CDR2: ENHRY, SYGVKD. Trimming took off 3 bases at V and 4 bases at J, with 15 bases between the two ends. The CDR3 region has the DNA TGTGCCATCAGTGAATTGAGAGCTGAGGGCACTGAAGCTTTCTTT. Encoded protein: CAISELRAEGTEAFF.

Only one count was recorded for this clonotype. CDR3 loop: CASSPPRTGASSYEQYF. In DNA form, the CDR3 reads TGTGCCAGCTCACCACCGCGGACAGGGGCCAGCTCCTACGAGCAGTACTTC. This rearrangement joins TRBV18 to TRBJ2-7, with 9 nucleotides matching TRBD1. This CDR3 has 17 residues. Looked up from germline, CDR1 is KGHSH and CDR2 is LQKENI. Germline trimming cut 0 bases from V and 0 bases from J; bases unmatched to any gene: 6.

There are a few counts of this clonotype. An end of the junction differs from the germline gene, which may be a read error. J is TRBJ2-2 and V is TRBV29-1; D tentatively fits TRBD1 or TRBD2 (5 bases each). Germline CDR1 and CDR2: SQVTM and ANQGSEA. The CDR3 totals 14 residues. The chain's CDR3 is CSVEGDGGSGELFF. The CDR3 DNA is TGCAGCGTGGAAGGGGACGGCGGGTCCGGGGAGCTGTTTTTT.

The V gene is TRBV18, the J gene TRBJ1-4; D perhaps matches TRBD1 (6 bases). Germline V gene lookup returns CDR1 KGHSH and CDR2 LQKENI. This CDR3 region has 15 residues. Trimming stripped 3 bases from V and 5 bases from J, with 13 bases between. The CDR3 DNA reads TGTGCCAGCTCACCGCCCGGGACAAGAAATGAAAAACTGTTTTTT. Its protein is CASSPPGTRNEKLFF.

A few counts support this clonotype. This sequence joins TRBV5-1 and TRBJ2-3; 8 bases line up with TRBD2. Looked up from germline, CDR1 is SGHRS and CDR2 is YFSETQ. The V segment lost 4 bases and the J segment 6 bases; nucleotides outside the gene matches: 10. The CDR3 contains 15 residues. The CDR3 coding sequence is TGCGCCAGCAGCCCTGGACTAGCCGGGTGGGATACGCAGTATTTT. Amino acids: CASSPGLAGWDTQYF.

The V and J genes are TRBV27 and TRBJ2-3; 11 bases fit TRBD1. The germline CDR1 and CDR2 sequences are MNHEY and SMNVEV (reference sequence). This CDR3 comprises 22 residues. J lost 2 bases, V lost 3 bases, and 22 bases had no gene match. The CDR3 nucleotides read TGTGCCAGCAGTTTTATCCGTTGGGACAGGGGGTCTTATACCATCTTCACAGATACGCAGTATTTT. The encoded protein is CASSFIRWDRGSYTIFTDTQYF.

This rearrangement joins TRBV20-1 to TRBJ2-5; possible D gene TRBD2, 5 bases. The V end lost 2 bases, the J end lost 2 bases, and 15 bases lay between the germline ends. The CDR3 runs 15 residues. Germline V CDR1 and CDR2: DFQATT, SNEGSKA (reference sequence). The CDR3 loop is CSARTGMGRQETQYF. CDR3 in DNA: TGCAGTGCTAGAACGGGAATGGGAAGGCAAGAGACCCAGTACTTC.

This clonotype was seen only a few times. The V and J genes are TRBV11-2 and TRBJ1-5; D is uncertain. This CDR3 has 14 amino acids. Germline V gene lookup returns CDR1 SGHAT and CDR2 FQNNGV. V was clipped by 1 base and J by 6 bases, with 10 bases between them. The CDR3 protein is CASSLVGWGQPQHF. The CDR3 bases are TGTGCCAGCAGCTTAGTCGGTTGGGGTCAGCCCCAGCATTTT.